This T cell receptor (beta chain) was obtained from a study of blood T cell repertoires in COVID-19. Study-wide context: Italy, Spain and the United States were the sources of the convalescent and acute COVID-19 samples.

Produced via immunoSEQ multiplex PCR; TCRdb's table is partial and in-frame only. The data show around 44,000 clones, about nine tenths seen once. The CDR3 spans 14 residues. The trim removed 7 bases at V and 4 bases at J, leaving 6 bases unmatched. Germline CDR1 and CDR2: MNHNS and SASEGT. This sequence was found in a human donor in a cohort sampled during active COVID-19. J is TRBJ1-2 and V is TRBV6-1; TRBD1 matches at 10 bases. Sequences were obtained from peripheral blood. As DNA, the CDR3 is TGTGCCAGCAATATAGGGGACAGGGGCTATGGCTACACCTTC. The encoded protein is CASNIGDRGYGYTF.